Listed here are 19 T cell receptor beta chains from one sample, sequenced in a study of regulatory T cells in long-lasting Graves disease (dated by TCRdb to the early 2020s). The library was produced with multiplex PCR. Sequencing used an Illumina HiSeq 4000. iRepertoire HTBI primers and Arm-PCR amplification of CDR3 regions were used to construct TCR beta libraries. TCRdb handled the public reads itself, with Q25 trimming in fastp and clone calling in MiXCR, and kept productive beta chains. One record per CDR3 amino acid sequence lists the most common genes and DNA. In all, the sample holds a few hundred thousand distinct CDR3 sequences, and approximately 10% of those were seen once. Jointly, the top ten make up approximately 17% of the sample. Per the publication, the time point label means: newly diagnosed GD, antithyroid drugs for less than 3 months. For both TCR sequencing and RNA sequencing, RNA was extracted from PBMCs in TRIzol.

These data also formed part of another study, on T cells in Graves' hyperthyroidism and ophthalmopathy.

Sequences were derived from peripheral blood mononuclear cells (PBMCs), sampled at new diagnosis, from a patient treated with antithyroid drugs. These receptors all stem from a woman younger than 30 with Graves disease. Donor details come from another sample of the same person, matched by shared clones.

This chain connects TRBV4-3 to TRBJ1-2, with a possible D match to TRBD1 (5 bases). The length of the CDR3 is 17 residues. Germline CDR1 is LGHNA and CDR2 is YSLEER. Deletions cut 1 base from V and 2 bases from J, with 17 bases between. CDR3 nucleotide sequence: TGCGCCAGCAGCCAAGGCTTGACAGCAATTGCAAACTATGGCTACACCTTC. Amino acids: CASSQGLTAIANYGYTF.

The table lists this clonotype with many counts. The chain combines TRBV11-2 with TRBJ2-5; 10 positions match TRBD2. Unmatched junction bases numbered 8, after V lost 5 bases and J lost 5 bases. Germline assignment: CDR1 SGHAT and CDR2 FQNNGV. CDR3 length equals 15 residues. CDR3 nucleotide sequence: TGTGCCAGCAGCCAACTAGCGGGATTCCGGGAGACCCAGTACTTC. Amino acids: CASSQLAGFRETQYF. Complete variable domain (other parts from reference TRBV11-2 and TRBJ2-5): EAGVAQSPRYKIIEKRQSVAFWCNPISGHATLYWYQQILGQGPKLLIQFQNNGVVDDSQLPKDRFSAERLKGVDSTLKIQPAKLEDSAVYLCASSQLAGFRETQYFGPGTRLLVL.

The chain carries TRBV28 and TRBJ2-1; TRBD2 matches at 7 bases. The CDR3 is 15 residues long. Germline CDR1 and CDR2: MDHEN and SYDVKM. The trim removed 0 bases at V and 6 bases at J, leaving 5 bases unmatched. The CDR3 loop reads CASSLWASGPNEQFF. In DNA, the CDR3 is TGTGCCAGCAGTTTATGGGCTAGCGGTCCCAATGAGCAGTTCTTC. The full variable domain, completed using reference TRBV28 and TRBJ2-1, is DVKVTQSSRYLVKRTGEKVFLECVQDMDHENMFWYRQDPGLGLRLIYFSYDVKMKEKGDIPEGYSVSREKKERFSLILESASTNQTSMYLCASSLWASGPNEQFFGPGTRLTVL.

Many counts were recorded for this clonotype. V is TRBV7-9 and J is TRBJ2-1; 10 positions agree with TRBD2. Germline values: CDR1 SEHNR, CDR2 FQNEAQ (reference sequence). Unmatched junction bases numbered 3, after V lost 4 bases and J lost 0 bases. This CDR3 is 16 amino acids long. CDR3 protein: CASSSPSGSSYNEQFF. In nucleotides, the CDR3 is TGTGCCAGCAGCTCTCCTAGCGGGAGCTCCTACAATGAGCAGTTCTTC.

This clonotype was seen many times. This chain links TRBV20-1 with TRBJ2-7; no firm D call. The CDR3 has 14 residues. Trimming removed 3 bases from V and 5 bases from J, with 17 bases in between. Looked up from germline, CDR1 is DFQATT and CDR2 is SNEGSKA (reference sequence). The CDR3 DNA reads as TGCAGTGCTAGGAAGGGCCAGGACCACCACGAGCAGTACGTC. This encodes CSARKGQDHHEQYV.

This clonotype appeared once. Given a far larger clone just one base away, this is likely a sequencing read error. J is TRBJ2-1 and V is TRBV6-9; D possibly uses TRBD1 or TRBD2 (6 bases each). Germline V gene data show CDR1 as MNHGY and CDR2 as SVAAGI. The V and J ends lost 3 bases and 10 bases respectively, with 16 bases between them. This CDR3 comprises 14 residues. The CDR3 DNA reads as TGTGCCAGCAGTTACGGAGGGGGATCCTACGAGCAGTTCTTC. Protein sequence: CASSYGGGSYEQFF.

About this clonotype itself: With a much larger clone just one base away, this may be a read error. The chain uses TRBV2 and TRBJ2-2; 9 bases fit TRBD2. Trimming at V came to 6 bases and at J to 6 bases, leaving 8 bases not matched to a gene. Germline lookup yields CDR1 SNHLY and CDR2 FYNNEI. This CDR3 has 15 residues. CDR3 coding DNA: TGTGCCAGCAGCCTCCAGCGGGGGGAACCCGGGGAGCTGTTTTTT. Translating it yields CASSLQRGEPGELFF.

At least ten counts were recorded for this clonotype. The rearrangement links TRBV7-9 to TRBJ2-5; D remains unclear. Germline V gene sequence: CDR1 SEHNR, CDR2 FQNEAQ (reference sequence). V dropped 5 bases and J dropped 3 bases, with 13 bases sitting between them. The CDR3 loop spans 14 amino acids. Written as DNA, the CDR3 is TGTGCCAGCAGCATTGAGTCGGTAAAAGAGACCCAGTACTTC. As protein: CASSIESVKETQYF.

Many counts were recorded for this clonotype. This may stem from a read error, because a much larger clone lies one nucleotide away. V gene TRBV6-1 combines with J gene TRBJ1-1, with D tentatively TRBD1 (6 bases). The CDR3 has 13 amino acids. Germline lookup yields CDR1 MNHNS and CDR2 SASEGT. The V gene lost 7 bases and the J gene lost 1 base, with 10 bases spanning the gap. Here the CDR3 reads CASTPGQNTEAFF. The DNA of the CDR3 is TGTGCCAGCACCCCGGGACAGAACACTGAAGCTTTCTTT.

This clonotype was recorded many times. The CDR3 spells CASSVAGTIYF. In DNA, the CDR3 is TGTGCCAGCAGCGTAGCAGGCACCATATATTTT. The J gene is TRBJ1-3, the V gene TRBV9; no firm D call. V lost 0 bases to trimming and J lost 9 bases, with 4 bases between them. Germline CDR1 SGDLS, CDR2 YYNGEE. The CDR3 loop spans 11 amino acids.

This clonotype was found many times. This chain uses TRBV28 with TRBJ2-1; TRBD2 is a possible D gene (6 bases). Trimming stripped 4 bases from V and 5 bases from J, with 12 bases between. This CDR3 contains 14 residues. CDR1 MDHEN and CDR2 SYDVKM come from the germline V gene. CDR3 in DNA: TGTGCCAGCAGTTCGCTGGGAGGAAACAATGAGCAGTTCTTC. Amino acid sequence: CASSSLGGNNEQFF.

J is TRBJ1-4 and V is TRBV7-6; D gene ambiguous. CDR1 SGHVS and CDR2 FNYEAQ come from the germline V gene. V lost 3 bases and J 4 bases, leaving 3 bases between the germline ends. The CDR3 runs to 12 residues. CDR3 loop: CASSLGNEKLFF. CDR3 bases: TGTGCCAGCAGCTTGGGTAATGAAAAACTGTTTTTT.

This clonotype has ten or more counts. This chain uses TRBV6-1 with TRBJ2-5; 9 nucleotides line up with TRBD2. V shed 4 bases, J shed 4 bases, and the junction held 10 bases outside the gene matches. The CDR3 contains 16 residues. CDR1 is MNHNS and CDR2 is SASEGT in the germline V gene. CDR3 DNA: TGTGCCAGCAGTGGAGAGGGACTAGCCAGCGCAGAGACCCAGTACTTC. Translating gives CASSGEGLASAETQYF.

This clonotype was counted only a few times. The V call is TRBV7-6, the J call TRBJ2-1; the D is unclear. CDR1 and CDR2 from the germline V gene are SGHVS and FNYEAQ. CDR3 length: 15 amino acids. The germline V and J ends were trimmed by 2 bases and 6 bases, with 14 bases remaining between them. CDR3 sequence (DNA): TGTGCCAGCAGCTTATATTCGGCTGGCGGCAATGAGCAGTTCTTC. It translates to CASSLYSAGGNEQFF.

This clonotype was detected many times. The chain is built from TRBV20-1 and TRBJ2-3, with 8 bases fitting TRBD2. The CDR3 contains 16 residues. V was clipped by 6 bases and J by 1 base; unmatched bases: 12. Looked up from germline, CDR1 is DFQATT and CDR2 is SNEGSKA (reference sequence). CDR3: CSAPPAGDRGTDTQYF. The CDR3 DNA follows: TGCAGTGCCCCGCCAGCGGGAGATCGGGGCACAGATACGCAGTATTTT.

A remark on this clonotype: This could be a read error, since a much larger clone is one nucleotide away. The chain combines TRBV7-2 with TRBJ2-7, with a possible D match to TRBD2 (7 bases). The germline gives CDR1 SGHTA, CDR2 FQGNSA. The ends were cut back, 5 bases at V and 1 base at J, with 15 bases in the middle. CDR3 length: 15 amino acids. The CDR3 loop reads CASSQGGGRSYEQYF. The CDR3 DNA follows: TGTGCCAGCAGCCAGGGAGGGGGAAGGTCCTACGAGCAGTACTTC.

This rearrangement joins TRBV6-1 to TRBJ1-5; D is perhaps TRBD1 (5 bases). The CDR3 length is 16 residues. Germline V lookup: CDR1 MNHNS, CDR2 SASEGT. The ends were cut back, 5 bases at V and 3 bases at J, with 17 bases in the middle. In DNA form, the CDR3 reads TGTGCCAGCAGTCCGTGGGGCTACAGTTCCAATCAGCCCCAGCATTTT. Translation gives CASSPWGYSSNQPQHF.

The table lists this clonotype with many counts. V usage is TRBV20-1 and J usage is TRBJ2-3; 10 positions match TRBD2. This CDR3 has 18 amino acids. V shed 0 bases and J 2 bases; nucleotides not matched to a gene: 11. Germline CDR1 reads DFQATT; CDR2 reads SNEGSKA (reference sequence). The chain's CDR3 is CSARDGLGLAAYTDTQYF. CDR3 sequence (DNA): TGCAGTGCTAGAGATGGGCTTGGACTAGCGGCTTACACAGATACGCAGTATTTT.

The rearrangement uses TRBV4-2 and TRBJ2-3; no firm D call. The CDR3 contains 15 residues. Trimming stripped 0 bases from V and 4 bases from J, with 11 bases between. In germline, CDR1 is LGHNA, CDR2 YNFKEQ. This CDR3 is CASSQDLSWSDTQYF. CDR3 nucleotides: TGTGCCAGCAGCCAAGATCTAAGTTGGTCAGATACGCAGTATTTT.